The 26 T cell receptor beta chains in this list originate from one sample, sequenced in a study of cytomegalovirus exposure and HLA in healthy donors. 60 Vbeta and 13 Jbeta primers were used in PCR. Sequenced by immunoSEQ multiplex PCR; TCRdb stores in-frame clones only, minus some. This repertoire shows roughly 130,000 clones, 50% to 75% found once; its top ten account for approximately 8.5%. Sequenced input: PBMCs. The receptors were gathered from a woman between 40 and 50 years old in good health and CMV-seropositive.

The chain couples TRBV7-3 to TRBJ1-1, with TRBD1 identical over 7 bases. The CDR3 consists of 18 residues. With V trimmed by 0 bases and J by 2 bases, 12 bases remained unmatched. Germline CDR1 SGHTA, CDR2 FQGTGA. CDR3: CASSLTPQGIRANTEAFF. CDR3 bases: TGTGCCAGCAGCTTAACACCACAGGGGATTCGGGCTAACACTGAAGCTTTCTTT.

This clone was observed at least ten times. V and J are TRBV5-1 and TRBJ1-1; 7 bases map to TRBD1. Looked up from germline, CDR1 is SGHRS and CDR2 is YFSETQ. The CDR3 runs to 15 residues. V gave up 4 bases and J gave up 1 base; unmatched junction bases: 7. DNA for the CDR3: TGCGCCAGCAGCCCCGTGTGGACAGGGAACACTGAAGCTTTCTTT. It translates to CASSPVWTGNTEAFF.

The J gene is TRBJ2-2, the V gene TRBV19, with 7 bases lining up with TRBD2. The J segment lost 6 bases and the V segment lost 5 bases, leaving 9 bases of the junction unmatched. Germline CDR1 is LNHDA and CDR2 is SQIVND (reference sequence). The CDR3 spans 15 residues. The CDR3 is CASSARPSGAGELFF. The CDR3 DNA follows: TGTGCCAGTAGTGCGCGCCCTAGCGGAGCCGGGGAGCTGTTTTTT.

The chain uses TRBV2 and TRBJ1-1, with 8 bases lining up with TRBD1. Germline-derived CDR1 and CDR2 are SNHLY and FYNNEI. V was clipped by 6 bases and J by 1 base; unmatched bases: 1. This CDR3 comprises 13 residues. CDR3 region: CASRGQGNTEAFF. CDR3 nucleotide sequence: TGTGCCAGCAGAGGACAGGGGAACACTGAAGCTTTCTTT. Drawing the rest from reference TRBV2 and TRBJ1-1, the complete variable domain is EPEVTQTPSHQVTQMGQEVILRCVPISNHLYFYWYRQILGQKVEFLVSFYNNEISEKSEIFDDQFSVERPDGSNFTLKIRSTKLEDSAMYFCASRGQGNTEAFFGQGTRLTVV.

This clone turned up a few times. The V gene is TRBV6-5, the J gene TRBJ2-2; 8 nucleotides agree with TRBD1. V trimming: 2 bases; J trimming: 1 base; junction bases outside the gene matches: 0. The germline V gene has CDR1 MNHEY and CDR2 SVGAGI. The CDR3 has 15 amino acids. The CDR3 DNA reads TGTGCCAGCAGTTACACAGGGGGGAACACCGGGGAGCTGTTTTTT. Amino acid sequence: CASSYTGGNTGELFF.

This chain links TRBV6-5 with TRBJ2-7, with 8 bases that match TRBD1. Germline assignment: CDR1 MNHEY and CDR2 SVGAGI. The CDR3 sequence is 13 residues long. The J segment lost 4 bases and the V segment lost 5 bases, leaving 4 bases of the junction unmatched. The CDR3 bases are TGTGCCAGCAGTGACGGACAGGGTTACGAGCAGTACTTC. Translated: CASSDGQGYEQYF.

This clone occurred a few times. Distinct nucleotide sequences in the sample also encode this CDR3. The CDR3 DNA reads TGTGCCAGCAGCCCCGCAGGAGGCGGGGGAGAGACCCAGTACTTC. It is translated as CASSPAGGGGETQYF. The chain joins TRBV7-2 to TRBJ2-5; 7 bases agree with TRBD2. Unmatched junction bases numbered 10, after V lost 5 bases and J lost 4 bases. CDR1 SGHTA and CDR2 FQGNSA come from the germline V gene. The CDR3 length is 15 residues.

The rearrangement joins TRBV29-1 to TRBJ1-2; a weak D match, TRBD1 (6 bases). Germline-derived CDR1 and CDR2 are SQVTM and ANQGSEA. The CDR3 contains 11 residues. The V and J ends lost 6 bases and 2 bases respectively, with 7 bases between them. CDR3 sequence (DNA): TGCAGCGTCGGACAGAACTATGGCTACACCTTC. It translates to CSVGQNYGYTF.

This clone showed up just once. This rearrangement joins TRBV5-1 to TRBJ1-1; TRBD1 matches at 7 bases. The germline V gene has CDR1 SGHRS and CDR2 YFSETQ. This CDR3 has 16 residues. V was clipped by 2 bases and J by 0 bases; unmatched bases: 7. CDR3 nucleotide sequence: TGCGCCAGCAGCTTTGTAACAGGGGCACTGAACACTGAAGCTTTCTTT. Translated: CASSFVTGALNTEAFF.

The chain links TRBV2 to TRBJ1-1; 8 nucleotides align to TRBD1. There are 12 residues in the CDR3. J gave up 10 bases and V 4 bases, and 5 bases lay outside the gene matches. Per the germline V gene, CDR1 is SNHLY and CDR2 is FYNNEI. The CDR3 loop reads CASSGTGRGAFF. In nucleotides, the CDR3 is TGTGCCAGCAGTGGGACAGGGAGGGGAGCTTTCTTT.

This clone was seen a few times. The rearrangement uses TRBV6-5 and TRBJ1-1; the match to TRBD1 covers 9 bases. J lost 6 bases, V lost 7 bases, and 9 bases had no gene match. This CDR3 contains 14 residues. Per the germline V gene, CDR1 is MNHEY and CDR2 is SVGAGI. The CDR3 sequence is CASIRLDRGPEAFF. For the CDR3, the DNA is TGTGCCAGCATTAGATTGGACAGGGGACCTGAAGCTTTCTTT.

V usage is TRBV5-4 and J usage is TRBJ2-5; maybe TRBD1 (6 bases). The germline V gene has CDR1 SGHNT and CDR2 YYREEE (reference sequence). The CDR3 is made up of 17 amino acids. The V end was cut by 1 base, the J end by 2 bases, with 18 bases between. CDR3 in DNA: TGTGCCAGCAGCTTGCACCCTACAGGGAACACACAAGAGACCCAGTACTTC. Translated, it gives CASSLHPTGNTQETQYF.

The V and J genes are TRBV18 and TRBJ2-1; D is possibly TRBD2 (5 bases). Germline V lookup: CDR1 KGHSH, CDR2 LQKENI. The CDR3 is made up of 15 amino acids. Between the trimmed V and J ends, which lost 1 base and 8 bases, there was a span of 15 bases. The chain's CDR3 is CASSPRVLPGDEQFF. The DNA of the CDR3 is TGTGCCAGCTCACCACGCGTGCTCCCCGGGGATGAGCAGTTCTTC.

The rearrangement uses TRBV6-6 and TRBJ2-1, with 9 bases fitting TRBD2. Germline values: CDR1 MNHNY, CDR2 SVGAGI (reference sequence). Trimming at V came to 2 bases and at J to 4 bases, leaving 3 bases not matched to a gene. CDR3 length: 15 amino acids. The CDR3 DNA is TGTGCCAGCAGTTACCTTAGCGGGGGTTACAATGAGCAGTTCTTC. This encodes CASSYLSGGYNEQFF.

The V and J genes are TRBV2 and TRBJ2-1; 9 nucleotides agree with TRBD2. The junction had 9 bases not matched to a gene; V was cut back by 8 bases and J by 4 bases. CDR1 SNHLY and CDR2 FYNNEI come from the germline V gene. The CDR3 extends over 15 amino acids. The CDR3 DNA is TGTGCCAGCGTGGCGGGACTAGCACTTTACAATGAGCAGTTCTTC. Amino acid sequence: CASVAGLALYNEQFF.

The CDR3 spells CASSLDQGKPYYGYTF. The CDR3 DNA sequence: TGTGCCAGCAGCTTAGATCAGGGGAAGCCCTACTATGGCTACACCTTC. The rearrangement uses TRBV11-2 and TRBJ1-2, with D maybe TRBD1 (6 bases). CDR1 SGHAT and CDR2 FQNNGV come from the germline V gene. Trimming cost V 0 bases and J 3 bases, with 14 bases left between them. The CDR3 contains 16 residues.

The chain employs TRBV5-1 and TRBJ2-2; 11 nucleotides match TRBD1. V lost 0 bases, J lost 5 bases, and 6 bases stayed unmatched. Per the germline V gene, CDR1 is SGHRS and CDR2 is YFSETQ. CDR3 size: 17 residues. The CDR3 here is CASSLGRGTGGTGELFF. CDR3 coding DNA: TGCGCCAGCAGCTTGGGCCGGGGGACAGGGGGGACCGGGGAGCTGTTTTTT.

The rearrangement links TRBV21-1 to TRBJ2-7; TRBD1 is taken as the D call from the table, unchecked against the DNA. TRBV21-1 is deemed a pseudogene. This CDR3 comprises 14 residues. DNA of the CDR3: TGTGCCAGCAGCAACCGGGACAGGGGGTACGAGCAGTACTTC. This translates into CASSNRDRGYEQYF.

The CDR3 here is CASKASGGYEQYF. The CDR3, as DNA: TGTGCCAGCAAGGCGAGCGGGGGCTACGAGCAGTACTTC. The J gene is TRBJ2-7, the V gene TRBV6-6; TRBD2 matches at 8 bases. CDR1 is MNHNY, CDR2 SVGAGI, per germline (reference sequence). After removal of 7 bases from V and 3 bases from J, the junction contained 5 bases not matched to a gene. The CDR3 extends over 13 amino acids.

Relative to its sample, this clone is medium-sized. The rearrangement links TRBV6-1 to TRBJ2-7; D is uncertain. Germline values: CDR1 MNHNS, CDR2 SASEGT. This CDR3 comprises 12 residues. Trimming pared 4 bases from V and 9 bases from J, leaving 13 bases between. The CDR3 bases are TGTGCCAGCAGTGCTCTCTATGAAAGGCAGTACTTC. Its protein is CASSALYERQYF.

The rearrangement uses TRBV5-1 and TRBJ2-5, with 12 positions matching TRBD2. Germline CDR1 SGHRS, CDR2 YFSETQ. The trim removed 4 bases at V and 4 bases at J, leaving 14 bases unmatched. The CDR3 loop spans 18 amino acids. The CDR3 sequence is CASSIGLAGLVVGETQYF. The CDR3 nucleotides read TGCGCCAGCAGCATCGGACTAGCGGGACTTGTAGTGGGAGAGACCCAGTACTTC.

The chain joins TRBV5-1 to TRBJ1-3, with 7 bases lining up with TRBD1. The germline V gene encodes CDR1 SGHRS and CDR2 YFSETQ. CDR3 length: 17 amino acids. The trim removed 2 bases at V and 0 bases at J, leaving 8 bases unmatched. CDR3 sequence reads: CASSFGGTAVSGNTIYF. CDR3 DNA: TGCGCCAGCAGCTTTGGGGGGACAGCCGTCTCTGGAAACACCATATATTTT.

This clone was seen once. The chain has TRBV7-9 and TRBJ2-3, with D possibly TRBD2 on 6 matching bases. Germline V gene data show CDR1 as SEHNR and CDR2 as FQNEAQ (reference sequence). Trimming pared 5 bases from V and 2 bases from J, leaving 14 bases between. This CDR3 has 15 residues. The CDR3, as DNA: TGTGCCAGCAGCCCGAGCGGCGGGACCACAGATACGCAGTATTTT. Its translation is CASSPSGGTTDTQYF.

The CDR3 reads CASSARAFSGANVLTF. CDR3 sequence (DNA): TGTGCCAGCAGCGCCAGGGCTTTCTCTGGGGCCAACGTCCTGACTTTC. This chain uses TRBV7-2 with TRBJ2-6; D is perhaps TRBD1 (5 bases). In germline, CDR1 is SGHTA, CDR2 FQGNSA. The CDR3 totals 16 residues. The V and J ends lost 5 bases and 0 bases respectively, with 11 bases between them. Full variable domain (remainder filled in from reference TRBV7-2 and TRBJ2-6): GAGVSQSPSNKVTEKGKDVELRCDPISGHTALYWYRQSLGQGLEFLIYFQGNSAPDKSGLPSDRFSAERTGGSVSTLTIQRTQQEDSAVYLCASSARAFSGANVLTFGAGSRLTVL.

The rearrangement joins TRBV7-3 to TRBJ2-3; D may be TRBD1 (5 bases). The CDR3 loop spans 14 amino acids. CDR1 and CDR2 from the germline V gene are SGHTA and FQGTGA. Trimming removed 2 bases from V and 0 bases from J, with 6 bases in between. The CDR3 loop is CASSLSGSTDTQYF. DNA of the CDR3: TGTGCCAGCAGCTTATCAGGGAGCACAGATACGCAGTATTTT.

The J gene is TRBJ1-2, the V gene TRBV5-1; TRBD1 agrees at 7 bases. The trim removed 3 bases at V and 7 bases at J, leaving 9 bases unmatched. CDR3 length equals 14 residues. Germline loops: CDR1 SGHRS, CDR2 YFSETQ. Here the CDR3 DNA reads TGCGCCAGCAGCTCGGGACAGCCTTCGGGTGGCTACACCTTC. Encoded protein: CASSSGQPSGGYTF.